This TCR beta chain appears in the sequencing data of a study of T cells after yellow fever vaccination (dated by TCRdb to the late 2010s). Background on the whole study: The SMART-Seq v4 Ultra Low Input RNA kit was used to prepare libraries from fractions with low cell numbers. To follow T-cell clones before and after primary and booster YFV17D yellow fever vaccination, bulk TCR alpha and beta repertoires were sequenced over time. Two healthy male donors, one aged 18 to 29 and one aged 30 to 40 years, made up the cohort. Blood samples were taken at several timepoints before and after primary and secondary immunization, and bulk PBMC replicates and cell subsets were isolated. On the study overall, not on this receptor specifically: A small fraction of clonotypes showed up in both the CD4 and CD8 compartments, probably as a result of convergent recombination. The study included only two donors, which limits how far the findings can be generalized. The secondary T-cell response was weaker than the primary response but faster, peaking on day 5 instead of day 15. After the booster, most of the clones that had expanded following primary vaccination were detected again (roughly 97% of CD4 and more than 85% of CD8), which suggests that memory was broadly maintained. Computational filtering was required because FACS-sorted repertoires could contain abundant contaminating clonotypes from the bulk population.

Trimming removed 7 bases from V and 4 bases from J, leaving 12 bases between the germline ends. The germline V gene sets CDR1 to SGHTA and CDR2 to FQGNSA. From the cysteine up to the phenylalanine, the CDR3 has a length of 13 residues. Just CDR3 DNA is preserved here, 39 bases in frame from base 1. Synthesis of TCR cDNA relied on 5'RACE template switching, a step that introduced a universal primer site along with unique molecular identifiers. Priming for cDNA synthesis came from both the TCR alpha and TCR beta constant segments. Library amplification involved two PCR steps, and the second step added sample barcodes and sequencing adapters. Libraries were sequenced on Illumina HiSeq 2500 (2x100 bp) or NovaSeq (2x150 bp). In the paper's pipeline: MIGEC was used to demultiplex reads and collapse the reads into UMI consensus sequences, and MiXCR was used for V(D)J alignment. Vaccine-responding clonotypes were identified with edgeR using replicate PBMC samples, with FDR below 0.01 and a log2 fold change above 5 up to day 15 being required. Each bulk clonotype was labeled CD4 or CD8 based on which sequenced repertoire, CD4 or CD8, contained the clonotype at higher abundance. TCRdb handled the public reads itself, with Q25 trimming in fastp and clone calling in MiXCR, and kept productive beta chains. Rows are unified per CDR3 protein, each entry keeping the most common DNA and genes. The authors' filters were not applied to this entry. The sample profile shows 500,000 to 550,000 distinct CDR3 sequences; around a fifth of them were found once. Jointly, the top ten make up about 17% of the sample.

Taken with the paper, the label for treatment or condition translates to: live attenuated yellow fever vaccine strain. At each blood-draw timepoint, two biological replicates of bulk PBMCs were collected. A standard Ficoll-Paque protocol was used to isolate PBMCs from peripheral blood. RNA was extracted with TriZol from bulk PBMCs, CD4 and CD8 fractions, and dextramer-positive and dextramer-negative fractions. Regarding this clonotype: Which antigen it targets is not known. No base qualities exist here, and no much larger clone lies one base off it.

Here the chain combines TRBV7-2 and TRBJ2-3; the D element could tentatively be TRBD1 or TRBD2, as 6 bases agree for each. Sequencing was performed on PBMCs, taken approximately 20 days after the first yellow fever vaccination. The receptor comes from a man between 18 and 35 years old who received the YFV17D yellow fever vaccine. The DNA sequence is TGTGCCAGCACTAGAGGGGGGTCAGATACGCAGTATTTT. It codes for CASTRGGSDTQYF.